Below are 5 T cell receptor beta chains sequenced from a single sample in a study of blood T cell repertoires in COVID-19. Assay used: immunoSEQ multiplex PCR; TCRdb lists only in-frame clones, some missing. This table has 45,000 to 65,000 clones, roughly 87% appearing once. Material for sequencing was peripheral blood. The origin of the receptors is a man in his sixties with active COVID-19.

The rearrangement joins TRBV4-3 to TRBJ1-4, with no clear D. CDR3 length equals 16 residues. Germline V CDR1 and CDR2: LGHNA, YSLEER. V lost 1 base, J lost 5 bases, and 14 bases lay in between. The DNA for the CDR3 is TGCGCCAGCAGCCAAGGGGCCTCGGGGAGGAATGAAAAACTGTTTTTT. Amino acid sequence: CASSQGASGRNEKLFF.

V and J are TRBV3-1 (or the pseudogene TRBV3-2) and TRBJ2-2, with D perhaps TRBD2 (6 bases). The CDR3 consists of 15 residues. Germline V gene lookup returns CDR1 LGHDT and CDR2 YNNKEL (reference sequence). Trimming stripped 4 bases from V and 3 bases from J, with 12 bases between. CDR3 in DNA: TGTGCCAGCAGCCCCATTACGGGAGACACCGGGGAGCTGTTTTTT. As protein: CASSPITGDTGELFF.

The rearrangement links TRBV27 to TRBJ2-1; D remains unclear. The CDR3 sequence is 11 residues long. Germline CDR1 and CDR2: MNHEY and SMNVEV (reference sequence). Between the trimmed V and J ends, which lost 5 bases and 6 bases, there was a span of 5 bases. The CDR3 is CASSRGNEQFF. In DNA, the CDR3 is TGTGCCAGCAGTCGAGGCAATGAGCAGTTCTTC.

The genes are TRBV27 and TRBJ2-1; tentatively, D is TRBD1 (5 bases). CDR3 length: 11 residues. Germline loops: CDR1 MNHEY, CDR2 SMNVEV (reference sequence). Trimming pared 2 bases from V and 9 bases from J, leaving 5 bases between. As DNA, the CDR3 is TGTGCCAGCAGTTTAAGGGGTGAGCAGTTCTTC. It yields the protein CASSLRGEQFF.

The chain joins TRBV10-3 to TRBJ2-7, with D possibly being TRBD2 (5 bases). CDR3 length equals 13 residues. With 6 bases removed from V and 5 bases from J, the gap between germline ends came to 14 bases. The germline V gene has CDR1 ENHRY and CDR2 SYGVKD. The CDR3 here is CAISPRGQDEQYF. CDR3 bases: TGTGCCATCAGCCCACGGGGTCAAGACGAGCAGTACTTC.